The present entry profiles one T cell receptor beta chain with its context. Its antigen is still unknown. No quality values exist for individual bases; no much larger clone is one base distant. Collaborating institutions collected whole blood in K2EDTA tubes following their own protocols. For TCRbeta analysis, collaborators shipped samples in one of three forms: frozen whole blood, isolated PBMCs, or DNA extracted from either of those sample types. This sample was included in a study of blood T cell repertoires in COVID-19 (dated by TCRdb to between 2020 and 2021). With respect to the entire study: Collaborator samples came from the United States, Italy and Spain and covered acute and convalescent phases of COVID-19. Sample metadata almost always included a de-identified subject ID, COVID-19 status, age in years and sex. The prospective study material was composed of cDNA or gDNA derived from T cells, B-cell-depleted T cells, or PBMCs. Deeply sampled blood TCRbeta repertoires from subjects exposed to, actively infected with, or recovered from COVID-19 were included in the dataset. HLA class I and class II types, where available, came from metadata supplied by the sample provider rather than from assay-based typing. A freely available public database, intended as a resource for researchers studying the immune response to SARS-CoV-2, is where the repertoires were released. Samples came from the ongoing ImmuneRACE study (first 160 participants) plus 1,254 subjects from 6 global collaborators. Overall results and qualifications from the work: How much clinical and demographic metadata was included differed by source and by participant, and the metadata was provided uncurated.

The immunoSEQ Assay, a bias-controlled multiplex PCR, was used to amplify TCRbeta CDR3 regions from genomic DNA. In the original analysis: Within the assay, amplification of reference gene primers was used to estimate how many nucleated cells each sample contained. To quantify the absolute abundance of each unique TCRbeta CDR3 rearrangement, sequence reads were collapsed and filtered. For each sample, productive Simpson clonality was calculated by taking the square root of Simpson's diversity index across productive rearrangements. This is the immuneACCESS table as TCRdb keeps it, with only in-frame sequences that have V and J called. A part of the clones is gone; compared with another copy, unresolved V genes explain less than half, and the rest is unexplained. D and trimming were read from the DNA, whereas the V and J calls and clone size are those reported in that table. The sample table lists roughly 100,000 clones, 87% of them with a count of one. The top ten constitute just under 20% of the sample.

Measured from the cysteine to the phenylalanine, the CDR3 is 15 residues long. This entry keeps only the CDR3 DNA: 45 bases, framed from base 1. The germline V gene specifies ENHRY as CDR1 and SYGVKD as CDR2. The V and J ends are trimmed by 4 bases and 0 bases, leaving 11 bases between them. This chain is built from TRBV10-3 and TRBJ2-3, with no reliable assignment of the D segment. This TCR was recovered from a human donor in a cohort sampled during active COVID-19. Sequencing was done on a sample of peripheral blood. The CDR3 corresponds to CAISGAAISTDTQYF. The nucleotide sequence reads as follows: TGTGCCATCAGTGGGGCAGCTATTAGCACAGATACGCAGTATTTT.